The 10 T cell receptor beta chains below come from one sample, sequenced in a study of blood T cell repertoires in COVID-19. Using immunoSEQ multiplex PCR, the repertoire was profiled, and TCRdb retains in-frame clones only, with some absent. The sample includes hundreds of thousands of clones, roughly 87% of them seen just once. Sequencing was carried out using PBMCs or T cells enriched from blood (not recorded which). These receptors all come from a middle-aged woman who had recovered from COVID-19.

The genes are TRBV12-2 and TRBJ2-7; the table calls TRBD2, which could not be checked here. TRBV12-2 is marked as a pseudogene. The CDR3 extends over 15 amino acids. This CDR3 reads CASRSRLAVRSEQYF. The CDR3, as DNA: TGTGCAAGTCGCTCACGACTAGCGGTTCGCTCCGAGCAGTACTTC.

In this sample, this clone turned up once. The rearrangement uses TRBV4-2 and TRBJ2-3; 8 bases align to TRBD2. The V gene's germline CDR1 is LGHNA and CDR2 YNFKEQ. V shed 0 bases, J shed 2 bases, and the junction held 7 bases outside the gene matches. This CDR3 contains 17 residues. In DNA form, the CDR3 reads TGTGCCAGCAGCCAAGATATAGCGGGACAACTCACAGATACGCAGTATTTT. Translated, it gives CASSQDIAGQLTDTQYF.

This clone showed up just a few times. The chain employs TRBV7-3 and TRBJ2-1; possibly TRBD2 for D (6 bases). The V end lost 5 bases, the J end lost 7 bases, and 15 bases lay between the germline ends. In germline, CDR1 is SGHTA, CDR2 FQGTGA. The CDR3 extends over 14 amino acids. The CDR3: CASSHGTGSNEQFF. In DNA, the CDR3 is TGTGCCAGCAGCCACGGGACTGGGAGTAATGAGCAGTTCTTC. The whole variable domain, remainder taken from reference TRBV7-3 and TRBJ2-1, is GAGVSQTPSNKVTEKGKYVELRCDPISGHTALYWYRQSLGQGPEFLIYFQGTGAADDSGLPNDRFFAVRPEGSVSTLKIQRTERGDSAVYLCASSHGTGSNEQFFGPGTRLTVL.

The rearrangement uses TRBV20-1 and TRBJ1-2; D remains unclear. V was trimmed by 3 bases and J by 5 bases, leaving 10 bases between them. CDR1 is DFQATT, CDR2 SNEGSKA, per germline (reference sequence). This CDR3 has 12 amino acids. The CDR3 DNA reads TGCAGTGCTAGTTTGTCCGTTTATGGCTACACCTTC. Residues: CSASLSVYGYTF.

The chain uses TRBV19 and TRBJ2-5, with TRBD2 matching 9 bases. Germline CDR1 is LNHDA and CDR2 is SQIVND (reference sequence). V lost 10 bases and J lost 9; bases outside the gene matches: 15. The CDR3 sequence is 14 residues long. The CDR3 region is CATEGREGERAQYF. The CDR3 nucleotides read TGTGCCACCGAAGGGCGGGAGGGAGAACGGGCCCAGTACTTC.

This sequence joins TRBV4-3 and TRBJ2-1; 7 nucleotides line up with TRBD2. From germline, CDR1 is LGHNA and CDR2 YSLEER. Trimming removed 3 bases from V and 2 bases from J; junction bases left unmatched: 7. The CDR3 is 16 residues long. CDR3 in amino acids: CASSQEPAGPYNEQFF. The DNA for the CDR3 is TGCGCCAGCAGCCAGGAACCAGCGGGACCCTACAATGAGCAGTTCTTC.

The rearrangement uses TRBV10-3 and TRBJ2-1, with a tentative D call TRBD2 (6 bases). The length of the CDR3 is 15 residues. The V end lost 6 bases, the J end lost 5 bases, and 17 bases lay between the germline ends. The germline CDR1 and CDR2 sequences are ENHRY and SYGVKD. CDR3 in amino acids: CAISELALANNEQFF. CDR3 bases: TGTGCCATCAGCGAACTAGCCTTAGCCAACAATGAGCAGTTCTTC.

The chain recombines TRBV7-3 with TRBJ1-6; TRBD1 matches at 9 bases. Trimming took 2 bases from V and 5 from J; bases not matched to a gene: 4. CDR3 length equals 16 residues. Germline V gives CDR1 SGHTA, CDR2 FQGTGA. Here the CDR3 reads CASSLSGTGNNSPLHF. CDR3 DNA sequence: TGTGCCAGCAGCTTATCTGGGACAGGGAATAATTCACCCCTCCACTTT.

This rearrangement joins TRBV6-5 to TRBJ1-4; possible D gene TRBD1, 5 bases. The CDR3 is 14 residues long. The germline V gene has CDR1 MNHEY and CDR2 SVGAGI. Trimming stripped 6 bases from V and 11 bases from J, with 19 bases between. The CDR3 DNA is TGTGCCAGCAGACGGGGGGAGAGGCGAGAGAAACTGTTTTTT. As protein: CASRRGERREKLFF.

The genes are TRBV7-2 and TRBJ2-3; D uncertain. The CDR3 runs 14 residues. V lost 2 bases to trimming and J lost 6 bases, with 12 bases between them. Germline V gene sequence: CDR1 SGHTA, CDR2 FQGNSA. CDR3 coding DNA: TGTGCCAGCAGCTTAAACTCGTCCCCGGATACGCAGTATTTT. The encoded protein is CASSLNSSPDTQYF.